This passage covers 10 T cell receptor beta chains from one sample sequenced in a study of type 1 regulatory T cells. TCRdb itself ran the reads through MiXCR, one entry per CDR3 protein. The sample includes tens of thousands of distinct CDR3 sequences, around 21% of them seen just once. The antigens these receptors bind are not known. Study-wide points: Tr1 cells had a more restricted TCR repertoire than non-Tr1 cells.

Material for sequencing was cultured type 1 regulatory T (Tr1) cells, either the whole culture or a sorted fraction (not recorded which). The receptors stem from a human donor in good health.

This clonotype has more than one count but fewer than ten. The J gene is TRBJ2-2, the V gene TRBV11-3; TRBD2 is a possible D gene (6 bases). The length of the CDR3 is 14 residues. Between the trimmed V and J ends, which lost 3 bases and 6 bases, there was a span of 11 bases. Per the germline V gene, CDR1 is SGHNT and CDR2 is YENEEA. The CDR3 region is CASSFGGMAGELFF. The CDR3 DNA is TGTGCCAGCAGCTTCGGCGGGATGGCCGGGGAGCTGTTTTTT.

This clonotype was seen more than once but under ten times. V gene TRBV6-1 combines with J gene TRBJ2-7; 8 bases agree with TRBD1. The trim removed 6 bases at V and 5 bases at J, leaving 9 bases unmatched. Germline CDR1 is MNHNS and CDR2 is SASEGT. This CDR3 is built from 14 residues. CDR3 residues: CASRPPGQVHEQYF. CDR3 DNA sequence: TGTGCCAGCAGGCCTCCGGGACAGGTCCACGAGCAGTACTTC.

The V call is TRBV12-2, the J call TRBJ2-1; TRBD1 was called by the table and not checked on the DNA. TRBV12-2 corresponds to a pseudogene. The CDR3 length is 14 residues. Here the CDR3 DNA reads TGTGCAAGTCGCGCCAGGAAGGGGTCTCATGAGCAGTTCTTC. Translating it yields CASRARKGSHEQFF.

This clonotype was picked up many times. This chain uses TRBV5-6 with TRBJ1-2; D is undetermined. Trimming removed 0 bases from V and 4 bases from J, with 7 bases in between. CDR1 and CDR2 from the germline V gene are SGHDT and YYEEEE. The CDR3 sequence is 13 residues long. CDR3 sequence: CASSLGGIYGYTF. The DNA of the CDR3 is TGTGCCAGCAGCTTGGGCGGGATCTATGGCTACACCTTC.

This clonotype was observed a few times. The rearrangement links TRBV12-3 or TRBV12-4 to TRBJ2-7; no firm D call. Trimming took off 4 bases at V and 0 bases at J, with 10 bases between the two ends. This CDR3 comprises 14 residues. In DNA form, the CDR3 reads TGTGCCAGCAGTTGGGGTCATAGCTCCTACGAGCAGTACTTC. This translates into CASSWGHSSYEQYF.

This clonotype was picked up many times. The chain links TRBV12-3 or TRBV12-4 to TRBJ1-2; D is possibly TRBD1 (5 bases). The CDR3 is 14 residues long. With 3 bases removed from V and 4 bases from J, the gap between germline ends came to 12 bases. In nucleotides, the CDR3 is TGTGCCAGCAGTTTGCCGCCAGGGATCTATGGCTACACCTTC. Translation gives CASSLPPGIYGYTF.

The V gene is TRBV30, the J gene TRBJ2-3; D remains unclear. The CDR3 totals 13 residues. Germline V gene data show CDR1 as GTSNPN and CDR2 as SVGIG (reference sequence). The V end was cut by 2 bases, the J end by 0 bases, with 6 bases between. The CDR3 is CAWSFGSTDTQYF. The CDR3 nucleotides are TGTGCCTGGAGTTTCGGGAGCACAGATACGCAGTATTTT.

This clonotype has just one count. The rearrangement links TRBV5-1 to TRBJ2-6; the D gene is possibly TRBD1 (5 bases). The germline V and J ends were trimmed by 5 bases and 1 base, with 13 bases remaining between them. Per germline, CDR1 SGHRS and CDR2 YFSETQ. This CDR3 is built from 16 residues. The CDR3 DNA reads TGCGCCAGCAGGGAATTTGCAGGGTCTGGGGCCAACGTCCTGACTTTC. It is translated as CASREFAGSGANVLTF.

The chain couples TRBV24-1 to TRBJ2-3; 8 nucleotides line up with TRBD2. Germline trimming cut 4 bases from V and 2 bases from J; bases unmatched to any gene: 10. Germline values: CDR1 KGHDR, CDR2 SFDVKD. The CDR3 extends over 17 amino acids. CDR3 in DNA: TGTGCCACCAGTGACCGCGGGGAGCGGGAGTACACAGATACGCAGTATTTT. Translating it yields CATSDRGEREYTDTQYF.

This clonotype was counted between two and nine times. The chain combines TRBV10-3 with TRBJ2-1, with D perhaps matching TRBD1 or TRBD2 (5 bases each). The V and J ends lost 8 bases and 5 bases respectively, with 10 bases between them. CDR1 is ENHRY and CDR2 is SYGVKD in the germline V gene. The CDR3 runs to 12 residues. The CDR3 is CAILGPHNEQFF. As DNA, the CDR3 is TGTGCCATCCTGGGACCACACAATGAGCAGTTCTTC.